The 24 T cell receptor beta chains reported below all come from one sample, sequenced in a study of T cell responses to AZD1222 COVID-19 vaccine. Sequencing was performed with immunoSEQ multiplex PCR; in TCRdb, only in-frame clones are kept and a portion is missing. The data show roughly 150,000 clones, approximately 90% seen once. Sequencing used peripheral blood, obtained 28 days after the second AZD1222 dose. The source of these receptors is an adult who received the AZD1222 COVID-19 vaccine.

The chain couples TRBV2 to TRBJ1-4, with a tentative D call TRBD1 (5 bases). Looked up from germline, CDR1 is SNHLY and CDR2 is FYNNEI. This CDR3 has 16 amino acids. Deletions cut 7 bases from V and 1 base from J, with 16 bases between. CDR3 nucleotides: TGTGCCAGCATCCCAGGGCAAGGGGTAACTAATGAAAAACTGTTTTTT. This encodes CASIPGQGVTNEKLFF.

The chain couples TRBV27 to TRBJ1-1; 7 bases align to TRBD1. This CDR3 is built from 15 residues. V lost 4 bases, J lost 10 bases, and 15 bases stayed unmatched. CDR1 and CDR2 from the germline V gene are MNHEY and SMNVEV (reference sequence). CDR3 sequence: CASSSQGPGLSGAFF. The CDR3, as DNA: TGTGCCAGCAGTTCACAGGGGCCGGGTTTATCTGGAGCTTTCTTT.

The genes are TRBV5-1 and TRBJ1-5; TRBD1 is a possible D gene (5 bases). The germline V and J ends were trimmed by 1 base and 2 bases, with 7 bases remaining between them. The CDR3 covers 14 residues. Germline V gene sequence: CDR1 SGHRS, CDR2 YFSETQ. CDR3 loop: CASSLLGGNQPQHF. The CDR3 coding sequence is TGCGCCAGCAGCTTGCTGGGGGGCAATCAGCCCCAGCATTTT.

The V gene is TRBV2, the J gene TRBJ2-1; 9 nucleotides agree with TRBD2. Germline V CDR1 and CDR2: SNHLY, FYNNEI. The CDR3 runs to 16 residues. Trimming cost V 8 bases and J 8 bases; bases outside gene matches: 16. The CDR3 spells CASGQNGGGGADEQFF. In DNA, the CDR3 is TGTGCCAGCGGTCAAAATGGTGGCGGGGGGGCCGATGAGCAGTTCTTC.

This clone was observed once. In DNA form, the CDR3 reads TGTGCCAGCAGCGTAGATCCCGTGGCGGGATTCGGGCAGTATGGCTACACCTTC. Protein: CASSVDPVAGFGQYGYTF. This sequence joins TRBV9 and TRBJ1-2; D not resolved. Germline V gives CDR1 SGDLS, CDR2 YYNGEE. The length of the CDR3 is 18 residues. V gave up 0 bases and J gave up 5 bases, with 23 bases separating them. Full variable domain (outside the CDR3, taken from reference TRBV9 and TRBJ1-2): DSGVTQTPKHLITATGQRVTLRCSPRSGDLSVYWYQQSLDQGLQFLIQYYNGEERAKGNILERFSAQQFPDLHSELNLSSLELGDSALYFCASSVDPVAGFGQYGYTFGSGTRLTVV.

The chain recombines TRBV5-5 with TRBJ2-3; 8 nucleotides align to TRBD2. J gave up 0 bases and V 4 bases, and 4 bases lay outside the gene matches. CDR3 length: 15 amino acids. CDR1 is SGHKS, CDR2 YYEKEE, per germline (reference sequence). Here the CDR3 reads CASSVAGTSTDTQYF. CDR3 sequence (DNA): TGTGCCAGCAGCGTAGCGGGGACTAGCACAGATACGCAGTATTTT. The full variable domain, completed using reference TRBV5-5 and TRBJ2-3, is DAGVTQSPTHLIKTRGQQVTLRCSPISGHKSVSWYQQVLGQGPQFIFQYYEKEERGRGNFPDRFSARQFPNYSSELNVNALLLGDSALYLCASSVAGTSTDTQYFGPGTRLTVL.

The J gene is TRBJ2-1, the V gene TRBV18; 8 positions match TRBD1. The CDR3 loop spans 15 amino acids. Germline V lookup: CDR1 KGHSH, CDR2 LQKENI. With 6 bases clipped from V and 6 bases from J, the junction kept 10 bases outside the gene matches. CDR3 nucleotides: TGTGCCAGCTCCCAGCAGGGACAGGCGGTCAATGAGCAGTTCTTC. It yields the protein CASSQQGQAVNEQFF. Based on the CDR3 plus reference TRBV18 and TRBJ2-1, the full variable domain is NAGVMQNPRHLVRRRGQEARLRCSPMKGHSHVYWYRQLPEEGLKFMVYLQKENIIDESGMPKERFSAEFPKEGPSILRIQQVVRGDSAAYFCASSQQGQAVNEQFFGPGTRLTVL.

The chain has TRBV18 and TRBJ2-3, with unresolved D. This CDR3 has 15 amino acids. The V and J ends lost 6 bases and 0 bases respectively, with 13 bases between them. Germline loops: CDR1 KGHSH, CDR2 LQKENI. The DNA of the CDR3 is TGTGCCAGCTCCCCCCCCCTGGGTAGCACAGATACGCAGTATTTT. It translates to CASSPPLGSTDTQYF.

The J gene is TRBJ2-7, the V gene TRBV11-1; TRBD2 agrees at 8 bases. CDR3 length: 14 amino acids. V lost 6 bases, J lost 1 base, and 5 bases stayed unmatched. In germline, CDR1 is SGHAT, CDR2 FQDESV (reference sequence). DNA of the CDR3: TGTGCCAGCAGGAAACTAGCGGCATCCTACGAGCAGTACTTC. It yields the protein CASRKLAASYEQYF.

This clone was seen a single time. J is TRBJ2-1 and V is TRBV6-5, with a tentative D call TRBD1 (5 bases). V was trimmed by 6 bases and J by 8 bases, leaving 17 bases between them. The CDR3 is 14 residues long. CDR1 MNHEY and CDR2 SVGAGI come from the germline V gene. CDR3 in DNA: TGTGCCAGCAGGAAAGGGGCATCCCGCGATGAGCAGTTCTTC. Protein product: CASRKGASRDEQFF.

This chain links TRBV24-1 with TRBJ1-6; unclear D gene. Germline CDR1 is KGHDR and CDR2 is SFDVKD. V lost 0 bases and J 7 bases, leaving 12 bases between the germline ends. This CDR3 spans 16 amino acids. CDR3 protein: CATSDLGRLNNSPLHF. The DNA of the CDR3 is TGTGCCACCAGTGATTTGGGCAGGTTGAACAATTCACCCCTCCACTTT.

This chain joins TRBV12-3 or TRBV12-4 and TRBJ2-5; TRBD1 agrees at 9 bases. V was clipped by 6 bases and J by 4 bases; unmatched bases: 3. The CDR3 totals 13 residues. The CDR3, as DNA: TGTGCCAGCAGCCACAGGGGGCGAGAGACCCAGTACTTC. It is translated as CASSHRGRETQYF.

The chain joins TRBV7-2 to TRBJ2-7, with D perhaps TRBD2 (6 bases). V gave up 2 bases and J gave up 2 bases, with 16 bases separating them. Germline CDR1 and CDR2: SGHTA and FQGNSA. The CDR3 runs to 16 residues. The CDR3 DNA is TGTGCCAGCAGCTTACAACGGACTACTTTAGCCTACGAGCAGTACTTC. Translation: CASSLQRTTLAYEQYF.

The chain links TRBV6-5 to TRBJ1-1, with 8 bases that match TRBD1. CDR1 is MNHEY and CDR2 is SVGAGI in the germline V gene. V was clipped by 6 bases and J by 4 bases; unmatched bases: 7. The CDR3 has 14 residues. Written as DNA, the CDR3 is TGTGCCAGCAGGACCGGACAGGGTTTCACTGAAGCTTTCTTT. Amino acid sequence: CASRTGQGFTEAFF.

The chain couples TRBV19 to TRBJ1-5, with D tentatively TRBD1 (5 bases). Germline V gene data show CDR1 as LNHDA and CDR2 as SQIVND (reference sequence). The CDR3 is 14 amino acids. Deletions cut 4 bases from V and 8 bases from J, with 15 bases between. The DNA for the CDR3 is TGTGCCAGTAGTACCGCAGGGACGGTGAAGCCCCAGCATTTT. Its protein product is CASSTAGTVKPQHF.

The chain combines TRBV11-2 with TRBJ1-1, with TRBD1 as a possible D gene (5 bases). The CDR3 has 14 amino acids. Between the trimmed V and J ends, which lost 5 bases and 3 bases, there was a span of 13 bases. Germline V lookup: CDR1 SGHAT, CDR2 FQNNGV. The CDR3 DNA is TGTGCCAGCAGCACCTCACGGGGGGACACTGAAGCTTTCTTT. Amino acid sequence: CASSTSRGDTEAFF.

The count of this clone is one. V is TRBV4-2 and J is TRBJ2-5, with 15 nucleotides matching TRBD2. With V trimmed by 4 bases and J by 5 bases, 14 bases remained unmatched. This CDR3 is 19 amino acids long. CDR1 is LGHNA and CDR2 is YNFKEQ in the germline V gene. Written as DNA, the CDR3 is TGTGCCAGCAGCCCGGGACTAGCGGGAGGCTCAACCTCGGTGGAGACCCAGTACTTC. Its translation: CASSPGLAGGSTSVETQYF.

This chain joins TRBV7-8 and TRBJ2-3; D perhaps matches TRBD1 (7 bases). Germline V lookup: CDR1 SGHVS, CDR2 FQNEAQ. The V end lost 3 bases, the J end lost 0 bases, and 13 bases lay between the germline ends. The CDR3 is 16 amino acids. CDR3 amino acids: CASSLRDRPSTDTQYF. The CDR3 coding sequence is TGTGCCAGCAGCTTGCGGGACAGACCTAGCACAGATACGCAGTATTTT.

The chain combines TRBV27 with TRBJ1-5; possible D gene TRBD1, 5 bases. V shed 8 bases and J shed 2 bases, with 16 bases lying between them. Germline values: CDR1 MNHEY, CDR2 SMNVEV (reference sequence). CDR3 size: 15 residues. CDR3 in amino acids: CASSPGSFGNQPQHF. CDR3 in DNA: TGTGCCAGCTCGCCAGGGTCCTTTGGCAATCAGCCCCAGCATTTT.

This clone was seen only a few times. The V gene is TRBV6-6, the J gene TRBJ2-1, with 11 bases fitting TRBD2. In germline, CDR1 is MNHNY, CDR2 SVGAGI (reference sequence). The ends lost 5 bases at V and 8 bases at J; junction bases unmatched: 14. The CDR3 is 17 residues long. Here the CDR3 reads CASSRRSSGRAWDEQFF. The CDR3 DNA reads as TGTGCCAGCAGTCGCCGGAGTAGCGGGAGGGCCTGGGATGAGCAGTTCTTC.

The gene calls are TRBV30 and TRBJ2-2; 8 nucleotides align to TRBD2. V was clipped by 7 bases and J by 6 bases; unmatched bases: 10. Germline values: CDR1 GTSNPN, CDR2 SVGIG (reference sequence). The CDR3 consists of 14 residues. Written as DNA, the CDR3 is TGTGCCTTGAACGCGGGAGGTAGTGCCGGGGAGCTGTTTTTT. It is translated as CALNAGGSAGELFF.

This chain links TRBV18 with TRBJ2-1, with 12 nucleotides matching TRBD2. The CDR3 length is 17 residues. In germline, CDR1 is KGHSH, CDR2 LQKENI. J was trimmed by 0 bases and V by 6 bases; bases with no gene match: 6. The CDR3 is CASSFLTSGSSYNEQFF. The CDR3 nucleotides read TGTGCCAGCTCCTTTTTGACTAGCGGGAGCTCCTACAATGAGCAGTTCTTC. Looking up the rest from reference TRBV18 and TRBJ2-1 gives the full variable domain: NAGVMQNPRHLVRRRGQEARLRCSPMKGHSHVYWYRQLPEEGLKFMVYLQKENIIDESGMPKERFSAEFPKEGPSILRIQQVVRGDSAAYFCASSFLTSGSSYNEQFFGPGTRLTVL.

This chain uses TRBV5-5 with TRBJ1-4; D is ambiguous. Trimming shortened V by 3 bases and J by 2 bases, and 11 bases separated the two germline ends. The CDR3 runs to 15 residues. Germline V CDR1 and CDR2: SGHKS, YYEKEE (reference sequence). The CDR3 sequence is CASSSGGITNEKLFF. CDR3 sequence (DNA): TGTGCCAGCAGCTCAGGCGGGATTACTAATGAAAAACTGTTTTTT.

The V gene is TRBV19, the J gene TRBJ2-7, with 11 bases that match TRBD2. Germline values: CDR1 LNHDA, CDR2 SQIVND (reference sequence). Trimming at V came to 2 bases and at J to 5 bases, leaving 8 bases not matched to a gene. The CDR3 is 16 amino acids. The CDR3 nucleotides read TGTGCCAGTAGTATATCCCTAGCGGGAGGAGATGACGAGCAGTACTTC. Its translation: CASSISLAGGDDEQYF.